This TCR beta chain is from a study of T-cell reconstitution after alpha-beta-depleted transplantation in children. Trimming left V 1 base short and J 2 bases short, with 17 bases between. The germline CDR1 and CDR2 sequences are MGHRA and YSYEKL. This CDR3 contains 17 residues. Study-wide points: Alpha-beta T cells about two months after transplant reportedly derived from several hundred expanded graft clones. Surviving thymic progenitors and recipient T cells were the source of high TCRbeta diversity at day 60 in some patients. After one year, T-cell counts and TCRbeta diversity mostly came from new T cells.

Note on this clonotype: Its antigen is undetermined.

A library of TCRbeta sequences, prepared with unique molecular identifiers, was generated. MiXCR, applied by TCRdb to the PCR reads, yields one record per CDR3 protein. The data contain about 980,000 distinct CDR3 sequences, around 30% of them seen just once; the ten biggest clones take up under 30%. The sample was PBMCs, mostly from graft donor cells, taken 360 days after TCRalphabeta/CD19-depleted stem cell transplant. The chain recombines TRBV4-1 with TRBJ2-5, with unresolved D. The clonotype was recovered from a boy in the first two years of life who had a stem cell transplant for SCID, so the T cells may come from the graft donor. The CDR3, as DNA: TGCGCCAGCAGCCAAGTGGTGGGGAATCCAATACAAGAGACCCAGTACTTC. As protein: CASSQVVGNPIQETQYF.